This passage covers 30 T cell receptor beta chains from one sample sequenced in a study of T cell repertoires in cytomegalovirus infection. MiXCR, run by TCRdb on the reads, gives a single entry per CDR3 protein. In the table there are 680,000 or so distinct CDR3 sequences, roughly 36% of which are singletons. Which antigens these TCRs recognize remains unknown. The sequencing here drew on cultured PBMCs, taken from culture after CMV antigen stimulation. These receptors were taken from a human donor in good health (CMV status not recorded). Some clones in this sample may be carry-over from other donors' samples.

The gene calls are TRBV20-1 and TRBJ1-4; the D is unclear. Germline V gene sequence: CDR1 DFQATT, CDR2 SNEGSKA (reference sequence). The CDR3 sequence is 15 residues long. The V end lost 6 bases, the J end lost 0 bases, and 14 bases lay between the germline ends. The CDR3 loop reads CSATGQEATNEKLFF. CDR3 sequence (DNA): TGCAGTGCCACCGGGCAGGAGGCAACTAATGAAAAACTGTTTTTT.

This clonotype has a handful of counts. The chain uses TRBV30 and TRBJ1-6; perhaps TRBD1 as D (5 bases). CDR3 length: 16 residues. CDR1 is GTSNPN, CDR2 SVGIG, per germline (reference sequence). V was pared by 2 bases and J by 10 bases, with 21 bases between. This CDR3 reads CAWSLGGSPKLSPLHF. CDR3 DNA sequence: TGTGCCTGGAGTTTGGGGGGTTCCCCGAAGTTGTCACCCCTCCACTTT. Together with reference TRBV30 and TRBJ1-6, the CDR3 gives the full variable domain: SQTIHQWPATLVQPVGSPLSLECTVEGTSNPNLYWYRQAAGRGLQLLFYSVGIGQISSEVPQNLSASRPQDRQFILSSKKLLLSDSGFYLCAWSLGGSPKLSPLHFGNGTRLTVT.

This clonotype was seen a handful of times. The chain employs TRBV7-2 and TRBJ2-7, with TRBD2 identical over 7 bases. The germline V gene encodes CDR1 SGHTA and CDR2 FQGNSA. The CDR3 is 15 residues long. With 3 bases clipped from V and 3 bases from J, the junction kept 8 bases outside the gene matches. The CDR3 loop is CASSFTSDIGYEQYF. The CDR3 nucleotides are TGTGCCAGCAGCTTTACTAGCGACATCGGCTACGAGCAGTACTTC.

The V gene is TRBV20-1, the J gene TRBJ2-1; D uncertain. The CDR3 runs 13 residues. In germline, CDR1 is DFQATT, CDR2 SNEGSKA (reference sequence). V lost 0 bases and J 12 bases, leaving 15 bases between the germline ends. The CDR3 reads CSARDRSVFRQFF. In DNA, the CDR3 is TGCAGTGCTAGAGATAGATCCGTCTTTAGGCAGTTCTTC.

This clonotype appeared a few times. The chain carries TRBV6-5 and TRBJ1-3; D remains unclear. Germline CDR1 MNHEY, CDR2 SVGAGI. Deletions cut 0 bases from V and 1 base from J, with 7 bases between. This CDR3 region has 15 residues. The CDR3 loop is CASSYSLTSGNTIYF. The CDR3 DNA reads TGTGCCAGCAGTTACTCGTTAACTTCTGGAAACACCATATATTTT.

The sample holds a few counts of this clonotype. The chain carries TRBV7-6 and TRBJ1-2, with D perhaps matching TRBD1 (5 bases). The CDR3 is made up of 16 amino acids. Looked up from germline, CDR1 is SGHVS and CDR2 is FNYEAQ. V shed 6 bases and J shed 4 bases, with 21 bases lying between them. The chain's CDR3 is CASRHNRFRFPYGYTF. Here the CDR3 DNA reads TGTGCCAGCAGGCATAACAGGTTTCGCTTCCCCTATGGCTACACCTTC.

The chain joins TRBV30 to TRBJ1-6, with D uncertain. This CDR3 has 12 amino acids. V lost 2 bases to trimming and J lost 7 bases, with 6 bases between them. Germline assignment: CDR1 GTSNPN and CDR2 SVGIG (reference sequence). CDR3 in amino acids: CAWSQLNSPLHF. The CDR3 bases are TGTGCCTGGAGTCAGTTGAATTCACCCCTCCACTTT.

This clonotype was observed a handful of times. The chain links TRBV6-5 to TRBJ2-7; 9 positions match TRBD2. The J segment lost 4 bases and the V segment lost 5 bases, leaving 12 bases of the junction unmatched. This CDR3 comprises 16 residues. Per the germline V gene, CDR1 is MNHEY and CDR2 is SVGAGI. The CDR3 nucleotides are TGTGCCAGCAGTCAAGGCCCCCCGGGACTAGCTTACGAGCAGTACTTC. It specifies CASSQGPPGLAYEQYF.

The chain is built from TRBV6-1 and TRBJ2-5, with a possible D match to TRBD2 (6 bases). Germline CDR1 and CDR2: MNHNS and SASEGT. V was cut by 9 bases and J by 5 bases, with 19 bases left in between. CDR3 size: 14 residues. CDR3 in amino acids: CASREMGGTETQYF. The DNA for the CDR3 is TGTGCCAGTAGGGAAATGGGGGGAACCGAGACCCAGTACTTC.

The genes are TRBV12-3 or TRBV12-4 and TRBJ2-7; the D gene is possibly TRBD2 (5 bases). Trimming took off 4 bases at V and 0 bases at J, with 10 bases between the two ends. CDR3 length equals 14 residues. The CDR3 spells CASSWSSSSYEQYF. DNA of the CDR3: TGTGCCAGCAGTTGGTCTAGCAGCTCCTACGAGCAGTACTTC.

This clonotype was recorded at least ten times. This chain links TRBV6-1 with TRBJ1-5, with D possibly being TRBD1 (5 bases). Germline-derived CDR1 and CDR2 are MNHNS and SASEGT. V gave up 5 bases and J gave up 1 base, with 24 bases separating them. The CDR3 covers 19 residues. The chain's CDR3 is CASSPPRGPVSASNQPQHF. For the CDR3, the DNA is TGTGCCAGCAGTCCACCGAGGGGACCTGTCTCCGCCAGCAATCAGCCCCAGCATTTT.

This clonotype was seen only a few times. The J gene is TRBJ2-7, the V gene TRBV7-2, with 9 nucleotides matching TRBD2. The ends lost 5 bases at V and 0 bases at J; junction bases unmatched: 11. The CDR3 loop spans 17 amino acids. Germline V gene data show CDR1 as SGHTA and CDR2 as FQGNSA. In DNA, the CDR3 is TGTGCCAGCAGCCCCAGGCTAGCGGGGCCGAACTCCTACGAGCAGTACTTC. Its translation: CASSPRLAGPNSYEQYF. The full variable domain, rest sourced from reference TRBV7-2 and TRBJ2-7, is GAGVSQSPSNKVTEKGKDVELRCDPISGHTALYWYRQSLGQGLEFLIYFQGNSAPDKSGLPSDRFSAERTGGSVSTLTIQRTQQEDSAVYLCASSPRLAGPNSYEQYFGPGTRLTVT.

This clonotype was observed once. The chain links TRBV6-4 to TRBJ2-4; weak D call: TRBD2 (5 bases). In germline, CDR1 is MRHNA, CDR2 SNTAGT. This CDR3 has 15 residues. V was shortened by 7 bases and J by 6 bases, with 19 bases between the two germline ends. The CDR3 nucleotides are TGTGCCAGCACCCGATCGGGGAGTAGGGTAAACATTCAGTACTTC. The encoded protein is CASTRSGSRVNIQYF.

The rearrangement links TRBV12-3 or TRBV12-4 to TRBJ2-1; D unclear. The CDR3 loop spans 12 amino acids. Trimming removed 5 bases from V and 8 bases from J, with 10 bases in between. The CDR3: CASSPSHDEQFF. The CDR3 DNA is TGTGCCAGCAGTCCCTCGCACGATGAGCAGTTCTTC.

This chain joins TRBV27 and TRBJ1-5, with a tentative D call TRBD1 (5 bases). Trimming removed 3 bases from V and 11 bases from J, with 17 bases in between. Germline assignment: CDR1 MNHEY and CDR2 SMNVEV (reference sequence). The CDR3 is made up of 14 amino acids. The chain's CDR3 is CASSLGGTPWTQHF. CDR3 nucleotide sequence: TGTGCCAGCAGTTTGGGGGGGACGCCCTGGACCCAGCATTTT.

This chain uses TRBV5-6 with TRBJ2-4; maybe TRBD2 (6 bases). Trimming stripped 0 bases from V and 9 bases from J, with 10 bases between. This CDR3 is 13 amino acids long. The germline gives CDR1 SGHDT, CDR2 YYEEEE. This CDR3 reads CASSLVTGGIQYF. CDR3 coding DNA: TGTGCCAGCAGCTTGGTAACCGGGGGCATTCAGTACTTC.

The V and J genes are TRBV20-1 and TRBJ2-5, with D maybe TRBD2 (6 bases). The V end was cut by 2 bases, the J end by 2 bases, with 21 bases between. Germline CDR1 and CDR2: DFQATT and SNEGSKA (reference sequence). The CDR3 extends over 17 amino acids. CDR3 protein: CSARTFVGDFKQETQYF. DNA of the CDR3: TGCAGTGCTAGAACCTTTGTTGGGGACTTCAAACAAGAGACCCAGTACTTC.

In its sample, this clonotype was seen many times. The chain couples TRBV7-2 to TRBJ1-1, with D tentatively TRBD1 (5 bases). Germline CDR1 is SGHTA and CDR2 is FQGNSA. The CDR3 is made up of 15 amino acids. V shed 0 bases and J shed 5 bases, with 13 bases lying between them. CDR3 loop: CASSLARTGLTEAFF. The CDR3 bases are TGTGCCAGCAGCTTAGCCCGTACGGGGCTGACTGAAGCTTTCTTT.

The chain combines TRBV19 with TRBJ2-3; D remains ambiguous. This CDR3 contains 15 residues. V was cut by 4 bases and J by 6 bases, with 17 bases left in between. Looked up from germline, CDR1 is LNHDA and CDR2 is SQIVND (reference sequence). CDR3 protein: CASSRMDDFEDTQYF. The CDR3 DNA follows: TGTGCCAGTAGTAGGATGGACGACTTCGAGGATACGCAGTATTTT.

The CDR3 nucleotides are TGTGCCAGCAGCTTGGACCCCCTTTACGTTTACGAGCAGTACTTC. As protein: CASSLDPLYVYEQYF. The chain uses TRBV7-2 and TRBJ2-7; no clear D gene. The germline V and J ends were trimmed by 3 bases and 4 bases, with 16 bases remaining between them. The CDR3 runs to 15 residues. Germline values: CDR1 SGHTA, CDR2 FQGNSA.

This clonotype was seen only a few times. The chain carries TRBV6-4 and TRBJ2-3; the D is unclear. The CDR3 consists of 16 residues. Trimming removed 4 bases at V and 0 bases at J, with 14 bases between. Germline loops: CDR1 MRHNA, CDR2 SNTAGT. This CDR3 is CASSGPPGLSTDTQYF. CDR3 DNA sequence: TGTGCCAGCAGTGGGCCTCCGGGCCTGAGCACAGATACGCAGTATTTT.

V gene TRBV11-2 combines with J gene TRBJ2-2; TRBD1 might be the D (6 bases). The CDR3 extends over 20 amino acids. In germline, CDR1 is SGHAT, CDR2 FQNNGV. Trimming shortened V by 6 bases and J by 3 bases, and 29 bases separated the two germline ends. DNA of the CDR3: TGTGCCAGCAGAACCTTTGGCGTCAGGGGCTCCATGACCGACACCGGGGAGCTGTTTTTT. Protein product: CASRTFGVRGSMTDTGELFF.

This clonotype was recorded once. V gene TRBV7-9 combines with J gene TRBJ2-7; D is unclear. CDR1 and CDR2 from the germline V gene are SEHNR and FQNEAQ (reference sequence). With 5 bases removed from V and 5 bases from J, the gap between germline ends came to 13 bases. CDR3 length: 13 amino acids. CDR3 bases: TGTGCCAGCAGCACCGAAGGTCTGGACGAGCAGTACTTC. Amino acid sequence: CASSTEGLDEQYF.

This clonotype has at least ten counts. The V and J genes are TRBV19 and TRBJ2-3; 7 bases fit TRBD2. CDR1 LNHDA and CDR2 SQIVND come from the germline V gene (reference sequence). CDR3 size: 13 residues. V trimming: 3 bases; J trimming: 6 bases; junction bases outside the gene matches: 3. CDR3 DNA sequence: TGTGCCAGTAGTATCCTAGCGGCGGATACGCAGTATTTT. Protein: CASSILAADTQYF.

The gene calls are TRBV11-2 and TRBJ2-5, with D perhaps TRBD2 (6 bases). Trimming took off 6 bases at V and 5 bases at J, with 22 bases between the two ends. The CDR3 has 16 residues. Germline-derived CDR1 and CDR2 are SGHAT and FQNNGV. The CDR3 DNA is TGTGCCAGCAGGAAGGGGACTCCTACTTTAGGGGAGACCCAGTACTTC. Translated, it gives CASRKGTPTLGETQYF.

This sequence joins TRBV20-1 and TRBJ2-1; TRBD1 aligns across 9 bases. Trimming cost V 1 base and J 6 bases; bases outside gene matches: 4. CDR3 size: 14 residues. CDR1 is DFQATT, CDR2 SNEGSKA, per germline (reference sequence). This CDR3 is CSARGYRGRNEQFF. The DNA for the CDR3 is TGCAGTGCTAGAGGATACAGGGGGCGCAATGAGCAGTTCTTC.

The CDR3 is CASSFFSSLTYEQYF. CDR3 DNA sequence: TGTGCCAGCAGCTTTTTTTCCAGCCTTACCTACGAGCAGTACTTC. The gene calls are TRBV11-2 and TRBJ2-7; D is ambiguous. V was trimmed by 3 bases and J by 2 bases, leaving 14 bases between them. CDR1 is SGHAT and CDR2 is FQNNGV in the germline V gene. This CDR3 is built from 15 residues.

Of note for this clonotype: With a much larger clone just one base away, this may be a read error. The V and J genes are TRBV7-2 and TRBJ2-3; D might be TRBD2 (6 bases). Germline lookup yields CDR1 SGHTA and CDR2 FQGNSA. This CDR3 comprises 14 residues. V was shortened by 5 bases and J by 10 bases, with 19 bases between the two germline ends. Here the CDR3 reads CASSQRSGDPAQYF. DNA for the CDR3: TGTGCCAGCAGCCAAAGGTCGGGGGATCCGGCGCAGTATTTT.

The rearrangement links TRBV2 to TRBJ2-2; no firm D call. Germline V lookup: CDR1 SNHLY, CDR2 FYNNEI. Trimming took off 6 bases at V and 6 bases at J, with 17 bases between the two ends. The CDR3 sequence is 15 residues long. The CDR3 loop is CASRATIGRSGELFF. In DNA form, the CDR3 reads TGTGCCAGCAGAGCGACGATAGGTAGATCCGGGGAGCTGTTTTTT.

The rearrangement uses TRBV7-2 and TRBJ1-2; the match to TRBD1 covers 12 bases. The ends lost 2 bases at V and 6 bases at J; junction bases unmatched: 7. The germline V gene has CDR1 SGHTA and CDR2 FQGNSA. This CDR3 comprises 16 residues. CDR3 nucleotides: TGTGCCAGCAGCTTAACCAGGGACAGGGGGCTTAATGGCTACACCTTC. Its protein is CASSLTRDRGLNGYTF.